These 18 T cell receptor beta chains originate from one sample sequenced in a study of blood T cells in healthy people across ages. The use of a sample-barcoded 5' primer and a J-beta primer mix characterized a second PCR of about 6 to 11 cycles. Using its own MiXCR run on the 5' RACE reads, TCRdb lists one record per CDR3 protein. The data hold roughly 700,000 distinct CDR3 sequences, with over 45% observed a single time. The sample taken for sequencing was blood. The receptor source for this set is a woman aged 55-70 years in good health.

This clonotype was detected only a few times. The chain has TRBV29-1 and TRBJ2-1; TRBD2 agrees at 7 bases. The trim removed 4 bases at V and 4 bases at J, leaving 4 bases unmatched. CDR1 is SQVTM, CDR2 ANQGSEA, per germline. The CDR3 contains 13 residues. CDR3 nucleotides: TGCAGCGTTGCTCCTAGCGGATACAATGAGCAGTTCTTC. This codes for CSVAPSGYNEQFF.

This clonotype has more than one count but fewer than ten. This rearrangement joins TRBV20-1 to TRBJ2-4; D call uncertain. The CDR3 runs 20 residues. Trimming removed 0 bases at V and 5 bases at J, with 29 bases between. Germline assignment: CDR1 DFQATT and CDR2 SNEGSKA (reference sequence). CDR3 protein: CSARDPWPLADETLENIQYF. CDR3 nucleotide sequence: TGCAGTGCTAGAGACCCATGGCCCTTGGCAGACGAGACCTTGGAAAACATTCAGTACTTC.

This sequence joins TRBV7-2 and TRBJ1-2; weak D call: TRBD1 (5 bases). The germline gives CDR1 SGHTA, CDR2 FQGNSA. The V end lost 7 bases, the J end lost 4 bases, and 13 bases lay between the germline ends. The CDR3 is 13 residues long. CDR3 residues: CASKERGGYGYTF. Written as DNA, the CDR3 is TGTGCCAGCAAGGAACGGGGGGGCTATGGCTACACCTTC.

The gene calls are TRBV7-9 and TRBJ2-5; tentative D call: TRBD2 (6 bases). Germline-derived CDR1 and CDR2 are SEHNR and FQNEAQ (reference sequence). The CDR3 runs 16 residues. Trimming left V 0 bases short and J 0 bases short, with 11 bases between. CDR3 sequence reads: CASSLAHGGYQETQYF. The CDR3 DNA sequence: TGTGCCAGCAGCTTAGCGCATGGGGGGTACCAAGAGACCCAGTACTTC.

The chain has TRBV6-2 or TRBV6-3 and TRBJ1-2; D gene unclear. The germline gives CDR1 MNHEY, CDR2 SVGEGT. Trimming shortened V by 0 bases and J by 2 bases, and 4 bases separated the two germline ends. The CDR3 contains 13 residues. CDR3 DNA sequence: TGTGCCAGCAGTTACTCGATCAACTATGGCTACACCTTC. It translates to CASSYSINYGYTF.

V gene TRBV20-1 combines with J gene TRBJ1-5; D unclear. CDR3 length: 14 residues. CDR1 and CDR2 from the germline V gene are DFQATT and SNEGSKA (reference sequence). V was cut by 3 bases and J by 0 bases, with 9 bases left in between. CDR3 protein: CSASPGYSNQPQHF. The CDR3 DNA follows: TGCAGTGCTAGTCCCGGTTATAGCAATCAGCCCCAGCATTTT.

The chain uses TRBV7-8 and TRBJ2-4; tentative D call: TRBD2 (5 bases). The J call may be mistaken, given a closer DNA end match to TRBJ2-7. This CDR3 has 15 residues. From germline, CDR1 is SGHVS and CDR2 FQNEAQ. CDR3 sequence (DNA): TGTGCCAGCAGTTTTGGAGGAGCGTCGGCGAACGAGCAGTACTTC. Its translation is CASSFGGASANEQYF.

This clonotype was observed a handful of times. The chain carries TRBV12-3 or TRBV12-4 and TRBJ2-7; the match to TRBD1 covers 8 bases. After removal of 6 bases from V and 5 bases from J, the junction contained 12 bases not matched to a gene. This CDR3 is built from 15 residues. The CDR3 sequence is CASSPQGVVLDEQYF. DNA of the CDR3: TGTGCCAGCAGCCCACAGGGGGTGGTTCTGGACGAGCAGTACTTC.

CDR3 loop: CASSQGTGGFGELFF. In DNA, the CDR3 is TGCGCCAGCAGCCAAGGGACAGGGGGCTTCGGGGAGCTGTTTTTT. The chain is built from TRBV4-1 and TRBJ2-2; 11 nucleotides align to TRBD1. The germline V gene has CDR1 MGHRA and CDR2 YSYEKL. The CDR3 has 15 residues. J was trimmed by 7 bases and V by 1 base; bases with no gene match: 2.

This clonotype was detected only a few times. This sequence joins TRBV2 and TRBJ2-6, with TRBD1 as a possible D gene (6 bases). V dropped 5 bases and J dropped 4 bases, with 9 bases sitting between them. This CDR3 is built from 14 residues. Germline lookup yields CDR1 SNHLY and CDR2 FYNNEI. The CDR3 region has the DNA TGTGCCAGCAGTAACAGGGCGGGGGCCAACGTCCTGACTTTC. As protein: CASSNRAGANVLTF. Combining the CDR3 with reference TRBV2 and TRBJ2-6 gives the whole variable domain EPEVTQTPSHQVTQMGQEVILRCVPISNHLYFYWYRQILGQKVEFLVSFYNNEISEKSEIFDDQFSVERPDGSNFTLKIRSTKLEDSAMYFCASSNRAGANVLTFGAGSRLTVL.

V usage is TRBV29-1 and J usage is TRBJ2-3, with 8 bases fitting TRBD2. This CDR3 spans 15 amino acids. In germline, CDR1 is SQVTM, CDR2 ANQGSEA. V shed 1 base, J shed 5 bases, and the junction held 8 bases outside the gene matches. This CDR3 reads CSVEGWREAVDTQYF. The CDR3 coding sequence is TGCAGCGTTGAAGGGTGGCGGGAGGCGGTAGATACGCAGTATTTT.

The CDR3 spells CATSVGRGETQYF. Written as DNA, the CDR3 is TGTGCCACCAGTGTAGGACGGGGGGAGACCCAGTACTTC. This chain connects TRBV24-1 to TRBJ2-7; tentative D call: TRBD2 (6 bases). Judging by the DNA end, TRBJ2-5 fits better; the J call may be wrong. Germline loops: CDR1 KGHDR, CDR2 SFDVKD. This CDR3 is 13 amino acids long.

The genes are TRBV7-2 and TRBJ2-1; D remains unclear. Looked up from germline, CDR1 is SGHTA and CDR2 is FQGNSA. CDR3 length equals 15 residues. V lost 3 bases to trimming and J lost 4 bases, with 13 bases between them. CDR3: CASSLSSTEYNEQFF. The CDR3 nucleotides read TGTGCCAGCAGCTTGTCGTCGACCGAGTACAATGAGCAGTTCTTC.

This clonotype has just a few counts. The chain has TRBV20-1 and TRBJ2-7, with 8 bases fitting TRBD2. V shed 6 bases and J 4 bases; nucleotides not matched to a gene: 23. This CDR3 contains 18 residues. The germline V gene encodes CDR1 DFQATT and CDR2 SNEGSKA (reference sequence). The CDR3 nucleotides are TGCAGTGCCATCCCGCTAGCGGGCCTACGCCCTATACAATACGAGCAGTACTTC. Translated, it gives CSAIPLAGLRPIQYEQYF.

There are a few counts of this clonotype. The chain joins TRBV7-8 to TRBJ2-1; D possibly corresponds to TRBD1 (6 bases). The germline gives CDR1 SGHVS, CDR2 FQNEAQ. Trimming shortened V by 0 bases and J by 4 bases, and 13 bases separated the two germline ends. The CDR3 loop spans 16 amino acids. Written as DNA, the CDR3 is TGTGCCAGCAGCTTAGCGAGAGGGGGAAAATACAATGAGCAGTTCTTC. This encodes CASSLARGGKYNEQFF.

The rearrangement links TRBV7-3 to TRBJ2-3, with D possibly being TRBD2 (6 bases). Trimming left V 2 bases short and J 2 bases short, with 14 bases between. The CDR3 loop spans 16 amino acids. Germline V gene sequence: CDR1 SGHTA, CDR2 FQGTGA. Here the CDR3 reads CASSLEDGSVTDTQYF. The DNA of the CDR3 is TGTGCCAGCAGCTTAGAGGACGGGAGTGTCACAGATACGCAGTATTTT.

This clonotype was detected once. The V call is TRBV20-1, the J call TRBJ2-1; D might be TRBD2 (6 bases). Trimming left V 3 bases short and J 0 bases short, with 15 bases between. The CDR3 consists of 16 residues. The germline V gene has CDR1 DFQATT and CDR2 SNEGSKA (reference sequence). CDR3 residues: CSARVQRASSYNEQFF. The CDR3 nucleotides are TGCAGTGCTAGGGTGCAGCGGGCAAGCTCCTACAATGAGCAGTTCTTC.

The gene calls are TRBV20-1 and TRBJ2-7; no definite D call. Trimming left V 0 bases short and J 6 bases short, with 9 bases between. Germline CDR1 reads DFQATT; CDR2 reads SNEGSKA (reference sequence). CDR3 size: 12 residues. The CDR3 loop is CSARDRLSEQYF. CDR3 DNA sequence: TGCAGTGCTAGAGATCGCCTCTCCGAGCAGTACTTC.